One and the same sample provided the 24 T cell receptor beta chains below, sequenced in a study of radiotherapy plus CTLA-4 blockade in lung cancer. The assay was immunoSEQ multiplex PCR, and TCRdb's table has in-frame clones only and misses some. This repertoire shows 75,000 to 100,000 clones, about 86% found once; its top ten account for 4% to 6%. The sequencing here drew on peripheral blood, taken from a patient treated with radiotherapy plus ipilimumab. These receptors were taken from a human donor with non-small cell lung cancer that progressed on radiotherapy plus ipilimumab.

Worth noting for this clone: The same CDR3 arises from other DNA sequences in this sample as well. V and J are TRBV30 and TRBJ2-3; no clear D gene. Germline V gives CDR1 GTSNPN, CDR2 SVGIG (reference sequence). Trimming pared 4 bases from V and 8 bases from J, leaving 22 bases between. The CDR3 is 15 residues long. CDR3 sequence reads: CAWIQTRSPHGTQYF. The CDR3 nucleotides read TGTGCCTGGATCCAGACCCGTTCCCCGCACGGTACGCAGTATTTT.

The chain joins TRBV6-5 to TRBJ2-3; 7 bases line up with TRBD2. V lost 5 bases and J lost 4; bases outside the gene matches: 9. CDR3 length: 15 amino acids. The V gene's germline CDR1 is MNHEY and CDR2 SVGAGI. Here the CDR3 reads CASSLSGTSADTQYF. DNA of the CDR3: TGTGCCAGCAGTCTGAGCGGGACCTCAGCAGATACGCAGTATTTT.

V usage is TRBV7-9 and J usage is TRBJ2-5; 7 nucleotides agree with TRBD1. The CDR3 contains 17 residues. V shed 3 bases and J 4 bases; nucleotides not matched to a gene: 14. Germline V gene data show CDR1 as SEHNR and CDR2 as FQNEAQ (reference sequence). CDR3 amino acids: CASSFYTARQGGETQYF. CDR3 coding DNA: TGTGCCAGCAGCTTCTATACCGCTAGACAGGGCGGAGAGACCCAGTACTTC. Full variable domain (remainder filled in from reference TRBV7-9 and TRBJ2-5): DTGVSQNPRHKITKRGQNVTFRCDPISEHNRLYWYRQTLGQGPEFLTYFQNEAQLEKSRLLSDRFSAERPKGSFSTLEIQRTEQGDSAMYLCASSFYTARQGGETQYFGPGTRLLVL.

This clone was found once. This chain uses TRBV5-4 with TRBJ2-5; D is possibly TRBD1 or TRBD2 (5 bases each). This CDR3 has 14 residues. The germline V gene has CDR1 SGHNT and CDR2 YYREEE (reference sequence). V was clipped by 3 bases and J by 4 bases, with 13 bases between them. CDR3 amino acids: CASSSGTSGETQYF. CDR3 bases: TGTGCCAGCAGCTCGGGGACCTCCGGAGAGACCCAGTACTTC.

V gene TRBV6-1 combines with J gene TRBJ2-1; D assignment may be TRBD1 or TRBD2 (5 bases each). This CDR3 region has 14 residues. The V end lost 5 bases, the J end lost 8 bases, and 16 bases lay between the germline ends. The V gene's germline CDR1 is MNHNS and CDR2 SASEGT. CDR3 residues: CASSLPGPWDEQFF. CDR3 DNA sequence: TGTGCCAGCAGTCTCCCGGGACCCTGGGATGAGCAGTTCTTC.

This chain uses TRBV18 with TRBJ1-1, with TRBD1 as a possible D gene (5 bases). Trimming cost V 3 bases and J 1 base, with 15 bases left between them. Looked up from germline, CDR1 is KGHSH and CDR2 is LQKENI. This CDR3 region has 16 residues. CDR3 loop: CASSPAYGDPNTEAFF. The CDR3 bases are TGTGCCAGCTCACCCGCGTACGGGGACCCGAACACTGAAGCTTTCTTT.

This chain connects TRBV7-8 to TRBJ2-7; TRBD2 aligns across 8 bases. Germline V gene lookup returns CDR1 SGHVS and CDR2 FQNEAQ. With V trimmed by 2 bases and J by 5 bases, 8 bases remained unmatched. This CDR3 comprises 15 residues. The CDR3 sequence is CASSLTGRAFHEQYF. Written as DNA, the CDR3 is TGTGCCAGCAGCTTAACCGGGAGGGCCTTCCACGAGCAGTACTTC.

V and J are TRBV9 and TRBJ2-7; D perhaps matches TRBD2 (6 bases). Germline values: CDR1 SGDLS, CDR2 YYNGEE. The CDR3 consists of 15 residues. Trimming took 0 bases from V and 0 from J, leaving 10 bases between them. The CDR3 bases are TGTGCCAGCAGCGTAGGGGATAGCGGCTCCTACGAGCAGTACTTC. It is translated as CASSVGDSGSYEQYF.

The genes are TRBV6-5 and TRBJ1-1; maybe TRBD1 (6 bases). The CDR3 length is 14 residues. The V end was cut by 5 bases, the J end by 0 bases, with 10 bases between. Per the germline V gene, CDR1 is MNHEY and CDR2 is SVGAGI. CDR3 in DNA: TGTGCCAGCAGTAGGGACAACGTGAACACTGAAGCTTTCTTT. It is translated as CASSRDNVNTEAFF.

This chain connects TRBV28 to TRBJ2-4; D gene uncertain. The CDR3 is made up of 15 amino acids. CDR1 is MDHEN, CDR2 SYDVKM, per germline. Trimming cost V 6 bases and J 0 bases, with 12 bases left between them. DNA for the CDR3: TGTGCCAGCAGCTCCTTTAAACTAGCCAAAAACATTCAGTACTTC. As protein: CASSSFKLAKNIQYF.

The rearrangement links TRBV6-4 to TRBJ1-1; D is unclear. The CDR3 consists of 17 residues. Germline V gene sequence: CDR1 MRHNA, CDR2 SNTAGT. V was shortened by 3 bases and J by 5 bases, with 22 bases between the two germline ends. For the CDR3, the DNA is TGTGCCAGCAGTGAATCACCCCCGGACCGGGGTCGTACTGAAGCTTTCTTT. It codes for CASSESPPDRGRTEAFF.

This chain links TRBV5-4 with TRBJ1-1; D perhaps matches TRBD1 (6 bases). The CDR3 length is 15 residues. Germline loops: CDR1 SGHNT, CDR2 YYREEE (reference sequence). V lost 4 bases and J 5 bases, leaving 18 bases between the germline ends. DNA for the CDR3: TGTGCCAGCAGCGCCCGCAGGGGAGAGCGGACTGAAGCTTTCTTT. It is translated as CASSARRGERTEAFF.

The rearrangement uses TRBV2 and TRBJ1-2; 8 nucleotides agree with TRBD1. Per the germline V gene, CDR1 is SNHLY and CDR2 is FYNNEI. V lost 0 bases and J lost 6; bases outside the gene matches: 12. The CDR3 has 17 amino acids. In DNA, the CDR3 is TGTGCCAGCAGTGAAGCGATGACAGGGGATACGGTGGATGGCTACACCTTC. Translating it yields CASSEAMTGDTVDGYTF.

CDR3 nucleotides: TGTGCCAGCAGTGGGTGGACTAGCGGGAACACCGGGGAGCTGTTTTTT. Protein sequence: CASSGWTSGNTGELFF. This sequence joins TRBV25-1 and TRBJ2-2, with 10 bases that match TRBD2. With V trimmed by 4 bases and J by 1 base, 3 bases remained unmatched. Germline values: CDR1 MGHDK, CDR2 SYGVNS. CDR3 length: 16 residues.

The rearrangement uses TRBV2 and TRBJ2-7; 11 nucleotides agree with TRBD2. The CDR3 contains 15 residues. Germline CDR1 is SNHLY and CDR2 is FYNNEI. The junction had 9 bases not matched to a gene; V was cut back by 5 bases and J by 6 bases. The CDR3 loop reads CASSTISGRASEQYF. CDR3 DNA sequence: TGTGCCAGCAGTACCATTAGCGGGAGGGCCTCCGAGCAGTACTTC.

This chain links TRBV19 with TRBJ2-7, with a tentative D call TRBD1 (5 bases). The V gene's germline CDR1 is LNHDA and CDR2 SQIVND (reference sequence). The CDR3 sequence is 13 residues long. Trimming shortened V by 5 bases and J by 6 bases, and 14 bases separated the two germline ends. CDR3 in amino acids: CASSGQGVREQYF. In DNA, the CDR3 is TGTGCCAGTAGTGGGCAGGGTGTCCGCGAGCAGTACTTC.

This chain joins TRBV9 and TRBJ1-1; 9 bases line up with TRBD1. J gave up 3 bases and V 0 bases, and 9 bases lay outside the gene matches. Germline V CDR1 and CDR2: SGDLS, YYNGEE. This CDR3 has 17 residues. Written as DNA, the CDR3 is TGTGCCAGCAGCGTAGGGGGCGTACAGGGGGCCTACACTGAAGCTTTCTTT. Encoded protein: CASSVGGVQGAYTEAFF.

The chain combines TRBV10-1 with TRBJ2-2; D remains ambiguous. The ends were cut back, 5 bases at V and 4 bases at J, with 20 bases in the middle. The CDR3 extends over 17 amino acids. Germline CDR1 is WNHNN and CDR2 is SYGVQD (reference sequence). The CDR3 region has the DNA TGCGCCAGCAGTTCTGGACGTACCCCCCTTGGCACCGGGGAGCTGTTTTTT. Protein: CASSSGRTPLGTGELFF.

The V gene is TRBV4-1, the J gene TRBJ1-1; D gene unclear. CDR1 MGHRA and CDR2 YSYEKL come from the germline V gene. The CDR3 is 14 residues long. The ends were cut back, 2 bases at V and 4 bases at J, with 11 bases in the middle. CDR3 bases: TGCGCCAGCAGCCAACGGGAAGCGGTCACTGAAGCTTTCTTT. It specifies CASSQREAVTEAFF.

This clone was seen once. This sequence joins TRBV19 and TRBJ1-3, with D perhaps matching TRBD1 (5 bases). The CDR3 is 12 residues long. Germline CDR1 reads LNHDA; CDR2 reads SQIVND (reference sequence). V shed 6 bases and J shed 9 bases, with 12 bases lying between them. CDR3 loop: CASRGGIGTIYF. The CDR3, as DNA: TGTGCCAGTAGGGGGGGAATTGGCACCATATATTTT. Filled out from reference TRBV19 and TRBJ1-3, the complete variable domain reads DGGITQSPKYLFRKEGQNVTLSCEQNLNHDAMYWYRQDPGQGLRLIYYSQIVNDFQKGDIAEGYSVSREKKESFPLTVTSAQKNPTAFYLCASRGGIGTIYFGEGSWLTVV.

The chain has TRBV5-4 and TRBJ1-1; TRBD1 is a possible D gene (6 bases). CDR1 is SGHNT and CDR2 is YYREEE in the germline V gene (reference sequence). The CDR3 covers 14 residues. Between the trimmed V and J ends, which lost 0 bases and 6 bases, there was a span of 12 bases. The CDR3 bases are TGTGCCAGCAGCTTGGTCCAGGGGTCCCCTGAAGCTTTCTTT. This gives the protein CASSLVQGSPEAFF.

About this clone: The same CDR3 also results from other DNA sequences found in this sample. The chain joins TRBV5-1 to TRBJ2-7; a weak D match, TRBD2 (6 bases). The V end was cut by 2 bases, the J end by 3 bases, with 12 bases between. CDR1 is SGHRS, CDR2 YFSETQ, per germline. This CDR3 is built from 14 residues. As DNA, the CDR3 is TGCGCCAGCAGCTTTGGGGGGAATTACTACGAGCAGTACTTC. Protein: CASSFGGNYYEQYF.

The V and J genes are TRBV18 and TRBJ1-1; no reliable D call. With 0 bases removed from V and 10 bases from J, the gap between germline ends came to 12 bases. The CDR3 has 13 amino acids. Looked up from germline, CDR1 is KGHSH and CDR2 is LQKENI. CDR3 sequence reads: CASSPPPRGPAFF. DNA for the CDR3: TGTGCCAGCTCACCACCCCCCCGGGGTCCAGCTTTCTTT.

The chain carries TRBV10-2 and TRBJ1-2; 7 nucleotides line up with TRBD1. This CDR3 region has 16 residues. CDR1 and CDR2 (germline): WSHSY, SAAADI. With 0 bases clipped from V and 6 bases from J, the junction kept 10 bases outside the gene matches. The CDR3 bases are TGCGCCAGCAGTGAGTCTCGGGACAGCCTCTTGGATGGCTACACCTTC. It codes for CASSESRDSLLDGYTF.